This T cell receptor beta chain was recorded in a study of metastatic and nonmetastatic thyroid tumors. In the study overall: Repertoires were compared across blood and tumor or nodule tissue from malignant and benign thyroid patients.

General observations from the study: TCR beta diversity was reportedly significantly higher in malignant thyroid tumors than benign nodules, in blood and tumor.

CDR1 is MNHNS and CDR2 is SASEGT in the germline V gene. The CDR3 is 16 amino acids. The V gene lost 4 bases and the J gene lost 1 base, with 14 bases spanning the gap. A note on this clone: Its antigen is currently unknown. At the DNA level, this CDR3 is encoded by other sequences in the same sample as well.

Each patient came to thyroid surgery without any prior treatment (of any kind). TCRdb re-called the PCR reads with MiXCR. The data contain 10,000 to 15,000 clones, around a quarter of them seen just once; the ten biggest clones take up 15% to 20%. This TCR was sampled from a female donor with papillary thyroid cancer or a benign thyroid nodule (not recorded which). Some clones in this sample may be carry-over from other donors' samples. The chain joins TRBV6-1 to TRBJ1-3; tentative D call: TRBD1 (6 bases). Sequencing was carried out using tumor tissue. CDR3 bases: TGTGCCAGCAGTGTTGGGGGCCCTGCTTCTGGAAACACCATATATTTT. Its translation: CASSVGGPASGNTIYF.